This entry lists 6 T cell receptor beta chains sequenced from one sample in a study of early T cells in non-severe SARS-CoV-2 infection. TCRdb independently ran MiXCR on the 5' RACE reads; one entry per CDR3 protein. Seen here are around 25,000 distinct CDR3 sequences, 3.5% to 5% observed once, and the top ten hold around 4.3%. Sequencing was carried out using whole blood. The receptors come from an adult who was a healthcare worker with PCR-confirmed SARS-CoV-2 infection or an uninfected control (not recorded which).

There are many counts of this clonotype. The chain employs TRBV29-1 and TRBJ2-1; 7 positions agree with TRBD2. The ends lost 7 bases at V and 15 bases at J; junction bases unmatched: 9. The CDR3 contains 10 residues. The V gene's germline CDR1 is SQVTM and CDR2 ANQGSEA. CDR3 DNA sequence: TGCAGCGCCGGGGCGGGAGTCCTGTTCTTC. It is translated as CSAGAGVLFF.

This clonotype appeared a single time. CDR3 in DNA: TGTGCCAGCACCCCGACTAGCTCCTACAATGAGCAGTTCTTC. Its translation is CASTPTSSYNEQFF. V is TRBV12-3 or TRBV12-4 and J is TRBJ2-1, with D maybe TRBD2 (6 bases). V gave up 7 bases and J gave up 0 bases, with 10 bases separating them. This CDR3 has 14 amino acids.

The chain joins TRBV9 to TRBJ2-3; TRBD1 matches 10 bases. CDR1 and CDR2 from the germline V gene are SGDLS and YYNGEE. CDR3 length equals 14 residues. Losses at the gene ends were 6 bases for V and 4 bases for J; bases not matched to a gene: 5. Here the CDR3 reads CASMGTGASDTQYF. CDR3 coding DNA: TGTGCCAGCATGGGGACAGGGGCGTCAGATACGCAGTATTTT.

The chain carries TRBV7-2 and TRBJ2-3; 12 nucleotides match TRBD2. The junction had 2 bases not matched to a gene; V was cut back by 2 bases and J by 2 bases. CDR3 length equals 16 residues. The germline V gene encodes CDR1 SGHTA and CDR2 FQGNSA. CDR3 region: CASSLLAGGSTDTQYF. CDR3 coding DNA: TGTGCCAGCAGCTTACTAGCGGGAGGGTCCACAGATACGCAGTATTTT. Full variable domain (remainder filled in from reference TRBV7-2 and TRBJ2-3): GAGVSQSPSNKVTEKGKDVELRCDPISGHTALYWYRQSLGQGLEFLIYFQGNSAPDKSGLPSDRFSAERTGGSVSTLTIQRTQQEDSAVYLCASSLLAGGSTDTQYFGPGTRLTVL.

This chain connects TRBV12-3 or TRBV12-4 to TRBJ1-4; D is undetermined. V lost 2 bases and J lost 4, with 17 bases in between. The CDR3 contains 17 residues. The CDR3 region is CASSLMRTTPLNEKLFF. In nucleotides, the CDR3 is TGTGCCAGCAGTTTAATGAGGACCACTCCCCTTAATGAAAAACTGTTTTTT.

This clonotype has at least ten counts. The CDR3 region is CATSDPTAGANVLTF. The CDR3 DNA is TGTGCCACCAGTGACCCGACTGCTGGGGCCAACGTCCTGACTTTC. J is TRBJ2-6 and V is TRBV24-1; no reliable D call. CDR3 length: 15 amino acids. The V end lost 4 bases, the J end lost 2 bases, and 8 bases lay between the germline ends. CDR1 and CDR2 (germline): KGHDR, SFDVKD.